Presented here are 4 T cell receptor beta chains from one specimen sequenced in a study of shared clonotypes between healthy human individuals. Naive CD8 cells lacked CD45RO, underwent positive selection for CCR7 and left out terminally differentiated effector memory CD45RA+ cells. The table came from immunoSEQ multiplex PCR; TCRdb's copy has only in-frame clones and leaves some out. The sample shows approximately 740,000 clones, 85% to 95% of them seen only once. The sequencing input was naive CD8+ T cells sorted from blood. These receptors all stem from a man aged 25-45 years in good health.

This clone appeared a single time. The CDR3 here is CASSLQGVGGQDEQFF. CDR3 in DNA: TGCGCCAGCAGCCTTCAGGGTGTGGGAGGACAGGATGAGCAGTTCTTC. This chain uses TRBV4-1 with TRBJ2-1, with D possibly being TRBD1 (7 bases). The CDR3 spans 16 residues. Germline CDR1 and CDR2: MGHRA and YSYEKL. V was clipped by 4 bases and J by 8 bases, with 21 bases between them.

The chain couples TRBV13 to TRBJ2-5; tentative D call: TRBD1 (6 bases). Trimming pared 5 bases from V and 4 bases from J, leaving 20 bases between. This CDR3 has 16 amino acids. Germline CDR1 and CDR2: PRHDT and FYEKMQ (reference sequence). The CDR3 nucleotides are TGTGCCAGCAGCCCCGGCCCGCAGGGGAGCGGAGAGACCCAGTACTTC. This encodes CASSPGPQGSGETQYF.

J is TRBJ2-1 and V is TRBV7-2; D is perhaps TRBD2 (6 bases). Per the germline V gene, CDR1 is SGHTA and CDR2 is FQGNSA. This CDR3 is built from 15 residues. With 4 bases removed from V and 0 bases from J, the gap between germline ends came to 10 bases. CDR3 protein: CASSSSVSSYNEQFF. CDR3 sequence (DNA): TGTGCCAGCAGCTCTAGCGTTAGCTCCTACAATGAGCAGTTCTTC. Full variable domain (missing parts from reference TRBV7-2 and TRBJ2-1): GAGVSQSPSNKVTEKGKDVELRCDPISGHTALYWYRQSLGQGLEFLIYFQGNSAPDKSGLPSDRFSAERTGGSVSTLTIQRTQQEDSAVYLCASSSSVSSYNEQFFGPGTRLTVL.

The chain links TRBV4-2 to TRBJ2-7; the D is unclear. V dropped 4 bases and J dropped 0 bases, with 7 bases sitting between them. Germline-derived CDR1 and CDR2 are LGHNA and YNFKEQ. The CDR3 length is 13 residues. The CDR3 DNA sequence: TGTGCCAGCAGCCCAGTTAGCTCCTACGAGCAGTACTTC. This codes for CASSPVSSYEQYF.